This T cell receptor beta chain was retrieved from a study of OX40 agonist ivuxolimab in advanced cancers. Notes on the study in general: No determination was made of the antigen specificity of the expanded peripheral T cells.

Of note for this clone: Its antigen is still unknown.

Using immunoSEQ multiplex PCR, the repertoire was profiled, and TCRdb retains in-frame clones only, with some absent. The repertoire holds around 100,000 clones, with approximately 90% as singletons. Specimen: CD4+ or CD8+ T cells sorted from blood, collected in a trial of the OX40 agonist ivuxolimab. This clonotype was sampled from an adult with an advanced solid tumor such as melanoma, head and neck, liver or kidney cancer.

CDR3 sequence (DNA): TGTGCCAGCAGTCGAACCTACGAGCAGTACTTC. Its translation is CASSRTYEQYF. V gene TRBV28 combines with J gene TRBJ2-7; no reliable D call. Germline values: CDR1 MDHEN, CDR2 SYDVKM. The CDR3 extends over 11 amino acids. The V and J ends lost 5 bases and 2 bases respectively, with 4 bases between them.